The subject of this entry is one T cell receptor beta chain. What it binds is not known. Sequenced by immunoSEQ multiplex PCR; TCRdb stores in-frame clones only, minus some. This repertoire shows roughly 530,000 clones, less than 96% found once; its top ten account for 0.05% to 0.07%. Germline assignment: CDR1 MNHNS and CDR2 SASEGT. This CDR3 comprises 13 residues. Trimming removed 8 bases at V and 1 base at J, with 11 bases between. This specimen comes from a study of shared clonotypes between healthy human individuals. Study results and caveats: Rarefaction curves obtained for sorted subsets showed sequencing incomplete despite large depth.

The chain uses TRBV6-1 and TRBJ1-1; D is possibly TRBD1 (5 bases). Sequenced input: naive CD4+ T cells sorted from blood. Subset meaning: CD45RA+ positively selected. The clonotype originates from a woman aged 30 to 39 in good health. The CDR3 sequence: CASSFGANTEAFF. The CDR3, as DNA: TGTGCCAGCTCTTTCGGGGCGAACACTGAAGCTTTCTTT.